This T cell receptor beta chain was identified in a study of T cell responses to AZD1222 COVID-19 vaccine. Study information: Second-dose intervals near 4 or 12 weeks were combined.

The CDR3 extends over 17 amino acids. Trimming took off 1 base at V and 6 bases at J, with 22 bases between the two ends. Germline CDR1 and CDR2: SGHRS and YFSETQ. Measured with immunoSEQ multiplex PCR; TCRdb has only the in-frame clones, and not every one. The data hold about 160,000 clones, with around 91% observed a single time. The source was peripheral blood, collected on day 0 of AZD1222 vaccination. The chain recombines TRBV5-1 with TRBJ1-2, with D maybe TRBD1 (6 bases). The TCR sequence derives from an adult in good health. The CDR3 loop is CASSLSTGRAPVDGYTF. CDR3 sequence (DNA): TGCGCCAGCAGCTTGTCAACAGGGAGGGCCCCGGTCGATGGCTACACCTTC. Drawing the rest from reference TRBV5-1 and TRBJ1-2, the complete variable domain is KAGVTQTPRYLIKTRGQQVTLSCSPISGHRSVSWYQQTPGQGLQFLFEYFSETQRNKGNFPGRFSGRQFSNSRSEMNVSTLELGDSALYLCASSLSTGRAPVDGYTFGSGTRLTVV.